The rows below give T cell receptor beta chains drawn from one sample of a study of cytomegalovirus exposure and HLA in healthy donors. Assay: immunoSEQ multiplex PCR; the TCRdb copy retains only in-frame clones and omits some. The data show 100,000 to 150,000 clones, over 60% seen once. Sequencing input: PBMCs. The receptors were sampled from a human donor in good health. Both conserved end residues are part of each CDR3. D genes are given only for firm matches. Size values are once, few and many counts, or a class for expanded clones, and some rows have none.

TRBD1,TRBJ1-5,TRBV7-9,NA,TGTTCCAGCAGCTTATGGCAGGGGGCGGCTAGCAATCAGCCCCAGCATTTT,CSSSLWQGAASNQPQHF
NA,TRBJ1-4,TRBV7-3,NA,TGTGCCAGCAGCTGGCGGAATGCAACTAATGAAAAACTGTTTTTT,CASSWRNATNEKLFF
NA,TRBJ1-2,TRBV13,NA,TGTGCCAGCAGCTTAGTTGGCCCCGGACGGGAGAACTATGGCTACACCTTC,CASSLVGPGRENYGYTF
TRBD1,TRBJ2-7,TRBV7-2,NA,TGTGCCAGCAGTTCTCGGGGGACAGGGAAAGAGCAGTACTTC,CASSSRGTGKEQYF
TRBD1,TRBJ2-7,TRBV27,NA,TGTGCCAGCAGTTTCGCCCGCGCTCGACAGGGCTACAAGCAGTACTTC,CASSFARARQGYKQYF
TRBD1,TRBJ2-7,TRBV19,NA,TGTGCCAGTAGGGAGACAGGGAGCTCCTACGAGCAGTACTTC,CASRETGSSYEQYF
NA,TRBJ1-2,TRBV6-1,NA,TGTGCCAGCCAGTTAGGACAGACCCGGGGCTATGGCTACACCTTC,CASQLGQTRGYGYTF
NA,TRBJ2-5,TRBV5-4,NA,TGTGCCAGCAGCTTGGACGGGGAGACCCAGTACTTC,CASSLDGETQYF
TRBD1,TRBJ1-1,TRBV25-1,few,TGTGCCAGCAGTGTGACAGGGTACCCTGAAGCTTTCTTT,CASSVTGYPEAFF
TRBD2,TRBJ2-1,TRBV7-3,NA,TGTGCCAGCAGCAAACTAGCGGGGGACTACAATGAGCAGTTCTTC,CASSKLAGDYNEQFF
NA,TRBJ1-2,TRBV9,NA,TGTGCCAGCAGCCCAGGACAGACCAACCCCTATGGCTACACCTTC,CASSPGQTNPYGYTF
NA,TRBJ1-1,TRBV7-3,few,TGTGCCAGCAGCCCACCCTACGGGTTGGTACCAGGGAAGTCTGCTGAAGCTTTCTTT,CASSPPYGLVPGKSAEAFF
NA,TRBJ1-2,TRBV27,few,TGTGCCAGCAGTATACAGGGTAACTATGGCTACACCTTC,CASSIQGNYGYTF
TRBD2,TRBJ2-7,TRBV7-6,NA,TGTGCCAGCAGCTTAGGGACGGTGAGCGGGGGTGGCGAGCAGTACTTC,CASSLGTVSGGGEQYF
TRBD1,TRBJ1-3,TRBV25-1,NA,TGTGCCAGCGCGGACAGGGGGCGAGCTGGAAACACCATATATTTT,CASADRGRAGNTIYF
NA,TRBJ2-5,TRBV5-6,NA,TGTGCCAGCAGCTTCCCCGACAGCCAAGAGACCCAGTACTTC,CASSFPDSQETQYF
TRBD2,TRBJ2-5,TRBV19,NA,TGTGCCAGTAGTAAGGAGCGGGAGGGCCGGGGGACCCAGTACTTC,CASSKEREGRGTQYF
TRBD1,TRBJ1-1,TRBV18,NA,TGTGCCAGCTCACCCGACAGGGGGCAGGGCACTGAAGCTTTCTTT,CASSPDRGQGTEAFF
NA,TRBJ2-2,TRBV4-3,NA,TGCGCCAGCAGCCTATTGGGGGGTGCCGGGGAGCTGTTTTTT,CASSLLGGAGELFF
NA,TRBJ2-7,TRBV28,few,TGTGCCAGCAGTTTAGTGGGGCCCTACGAGCAGTACTTC,CASSLVGPYEQYF
TRBD1,TRBJ1-2,TRBV6-1,NA,TGTGCCAGCAGCGTCACAGGGGACTATGGCTACACCTTC,CASSVTGDYGYTF
NA,TRBJ1-2,TRBV5-1,NA,TGCGCCAGCAGCTTGGGACAAAAACTTTCGTATGGCTACACCTTC,CASSLGQKLSYGYTF
TRBD1,TRBJ2-7,TRBV11-2,NA,TGTGCCAGCCGGGACAGAAAGTGGGAGCAGTACTTC,CASRDRKWEQYF
NA,TRBJ2-5,TRBV28,NA,TGTGCCAGCAGTTACACAGGGGGGGACAGGACCCAGTACTTC,CASSYTGGDRTQYF
NA,TRBJ1-2,TRBV4-3,NA,TGCGCCAGCAGCCAAGATGAGGTGGACAAGGGAGGCTACACCTTC,CASSQDEVDKGGYTF
TRBD2,TRBJ2-7,TRBV15,NA,TGTGCCACCAGCACGAGGAGGACTAGCGCCGAGCAGTACTTC,CATSTRRTSAEQYF
TRBD1,TRBJ2-6,TRBV19,NA,TGTGCCAGTAGTTTCCAGGGGGCTGGGGCCAACGTCCTGACTTTC,CASSFQGAGANVLTF
NA,TRBJ1-1,TRBV7-2,NA,TGTGCCAGCAGCTCTTGGCTCCGTAGCAACACTGAAGCTTTCTTT,CASSSWLRSNTEAFF
NA,TRBJ2-7,TRBV7-9,few,TGTGCCAGCAGCTCCCAGATCTCCTACGAGCAGTACTTC,CASSSQISYEQYF
TRBD1,TRBJ1-2,TRBV7-9,NA,TGTGCCAGCAGCCCTTCGGACAGGGGGATTTGGAACGGCTACACCTTC,CASSPSDRGIWNGYTF
NA,TRBJ2-3,TRBV7-2,few,TGTGCCAGCAGCTTAGTGGGAGCTTACACAGATACGCAGTATTTT,CASSLVGAYTDTQYF
NA,TRBJ1-3,TRBV2,NA,TGTGCCAGCAGTGAGTTCAGGGATGTAAACACCATATATTTT,CASSEFRDVNTIYF
TRBD2,TRBJ2-7,TRBV6-5,few,TGTGCCAGCAGTTACAGGACTAGCGGGAGCCCCTACGAGCAGTACTTC,CASSYRTSGSPYEQYF
NA,TRBJ1-2,TRBV2,NA,TGTGCCAGCAGCCCGGACTATAAATATGGCTACACCTTC,CASSPDYKYGYTF
TRBD2,TRBJ2-7,TRBV15,NA,TGTGCCACCAGCAGAGGAAGCGGGGTGAGCGAGCAGTACTTC,CATSRGSGVSEQYF
TRBD1,TRBJ2-7,TRBV10-3,NA,TGTGCCATCAGTGTACAGGGGGCCTACGAGCAGTACTTC,CAISVQGAYEQYF
NA,TRBJ1-4,TRBV6-5,NA,TGTGCCAGCAGTCAGCAGAGGACAACTAATGAAAAACTGTTTTTT,CASSQQRTTNEKLFF
NA,TRBJ2-1,TRBV27,NA,TGTGCCAGCAGTTTTCCGGGAAAAGAGCAGTTCTTC,CASSFPGKEQFF
TRBD1,TRBJ2-7,TRBV5-7,NA,TGTGCCAGCAGCCTTAGTGGGACAGGGGAGAACCACGAGCAGTACTTC,CASSLSGTGENHEQYF
TRBD1,TRBJ1-6,TRBV27,NA,TGTGCCAGCAGTTTATCGGGCAGGTCAGGGGGCGGACTATACAATTCACCCCTCCACTTT,CASSLSGRSGGGLYNSPLHF
TRBD1,TRBJ1-4,TRBV7-9,NA,TGTGCCAGCAACAACAGGGGACCCAGAAATGAAAAACTGTTTTTT,CASNNRGPRNEKLFF
NA,TRBJ2-1,TRBV10-3,NA,TGTGCCATCAGTGAGTACATTGTGGGACATTACAATGAGCAGTTCTTC,CAISEYIVGHYNEQFF
NA,TRBJ2-7,TRBV7-2,few,TGTGCCAGCAGCTTCGAGGGATACTCCTACGAGCAGTACTTC,CASSFEGYSYEQYF
NA,TRBJ2-7,TRBV6-1,NA,TGTGCCACCCGGGGTACGTACTTC,CATRGTYF
TRBD2,TRBJ2-2,TRBV15,NA,TGTGCCACCAGCAGGGGACTAGCGGGAGGAGATCGGACCGGGGAGCTGTTTTTT,CATSRGLAGGDRTGELFF
TRBD1,TRBJ1-1,TRBV6-5,few,TGTGCCAGCAGTTACGGGACAGGGAACACTGAAGCTTTCTTT,CASSYGTGNTEAFF
TRBD2,TRBJ2-2,TRBV4-1,NA,TGCGCCAGCAGCCAAGATCGGAATAGCGGGGCCGGGGAGCTGTTTTTT,CASSQDRNSGAGELFF
NA,TRBJ2-1,TRBV6-1,NA,TGTGCCACCATTCGACAGGGAGGCTCCTACAATGAGCAGTTCTTC,CATIRQGGSYNEQFF
NA,TRBJ2-3,TRBV27,NA,TGTGCCAGCAGTTCACTTAGCACAGATACGCAGTATTTT,CASSSLSTDTQYF
NA,TRBJ1-2,TRBV30,few,TGTGCCTGGAGTGTTCTAGACTTCTATGGCTACACCTTC,CAWSVLDFYGYTF
TRBD2,TRBJ2-3,TRBV9,once,TGTGCCAGCAGCGTAGGGCTAGCGGGGACCACAGATACGCAGTATTTT,CASSVGLAGTTDTQYF
TRBD2,TRBJ2-2,TRBV28,NA,TGTGCCAGCAGTTTACTAGCGGGAGGTTTAAACACCGGGGAGCTGTTTTTT,CASSLLAGGLNTGELFF
NA,TRBJ2-2,TRBV5-1,few,TGCGCCAGCAGCTTGGTCAGCAGGGCCGGGGAGCTGTTTTTT,CASSLVSRAGELFF